This T cell receptor beta chain derives from a study of cytomegalovirus exposure and HLA in healthy donors. Broader study findings: As a later analysis showed, a missense DCLRE1C variant was linked to trimming of TCR beta V- and J-genes. Prior analysis indicated that the majority of TCR beta V segments exhibited productivity approximately 87% or approximately 30% of the time.

The PCR was carried out with 60 Vbeta primers and 13 Jbeta primers. Profiled with immunoSEQ multiplex PCR; TCRdb holds only in-frame clones, not every one. The sample has 30,000 to 50,000 clones, roughly three quarters seen once; the top ten hold about 4%. This clone was seen just once. What it recognizes is unknown. V dropped 4 bases and J dropped 2; count of bases not matched to a gene: 4. CDR1 MNHNS and CDR2 SASEGT come from the germline V gene. The CDR3 loop spans 14 amino acids. This sequence was found in a man aged 40-49 years in good health and CMV-seronegative. The sample taken for sequencing was PBMCs. V is TRBV6-1 and J is TRBJ2-7, with 8 bases lining up with TRBD1. The CDR3 DNA sequence: TGTGCCAGCAGTGGGGGGGACAGGCCCTACGAGCAGTACTTC. Protein sequence: CASSGGDRPYEQYF.